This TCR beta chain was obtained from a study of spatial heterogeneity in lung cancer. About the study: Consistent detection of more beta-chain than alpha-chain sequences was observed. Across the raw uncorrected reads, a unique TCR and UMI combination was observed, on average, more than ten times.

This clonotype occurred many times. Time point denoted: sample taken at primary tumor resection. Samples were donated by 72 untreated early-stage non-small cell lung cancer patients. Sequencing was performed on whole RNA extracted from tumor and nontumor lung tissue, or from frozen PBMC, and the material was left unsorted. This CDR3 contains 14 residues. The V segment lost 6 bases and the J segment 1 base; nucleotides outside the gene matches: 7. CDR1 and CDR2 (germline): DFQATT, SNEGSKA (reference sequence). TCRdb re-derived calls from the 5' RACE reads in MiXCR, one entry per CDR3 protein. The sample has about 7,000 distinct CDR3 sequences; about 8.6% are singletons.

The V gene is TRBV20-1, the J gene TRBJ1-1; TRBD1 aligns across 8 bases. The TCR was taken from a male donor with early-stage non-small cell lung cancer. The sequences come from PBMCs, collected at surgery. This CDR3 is CSATWTGTNTEAFF. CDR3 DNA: TGCAGTGCAACCTGGACAGGGACGAACACTGAAGCTTTCTTT.